The present T cell receptor (beta chain) was sequenced within a study of blood T cells in healthy people across ages. The use of a sample-barcoded 5' primer and a J-beta primer mix characterized a second PCR of about 7 to 12 cycles. TCRdb passed the 5' RACE reads through MiXCR, listing each CDR3 protein once. The sample yields 750,000 to 950,000 distinct CDR3 sequences, about 27% seen once. V shed 4 bases and J 0 bases; nucleotides not matched to a gene: 5. CDR3 length: 15 residues. CDR1 is MDHEN, CDR2 SYDVKM, per germline. In addition, the sample was reused for a study of T cells of mothers and their children.

The source material was blood. The sequence was collected from a woman aged 40 to 49 in good health. The chain couples TRBV28 to TRBJ2-7; 8 positions match TRBD2. The CDR3 sequence: CASSSPAGASYEQYF. In DNA, the CDR3 is TGTGCCAGCAGTTCCCCAGCGGGAGCCTCCTACGAGCAGTACTTC.